The clone carrying this TCR beta chain was counted ten times or more. The sample belongs to a study of human T cells and chemical hapten exposure. Turning to the study itself: For sensitization, 2% DPC was applied to a 2 cm by 2 cm patch of upper inner arm skin.

The study used a library that attached unique molecular identifiers to individual cDNA molecules. TCRdb re-called the RACE reads with MiXCR, one entry per CDR3 protein. The table includes approximately 350,000 distinct CDR3 sequences, more than 5% detected once. Time point reported: patch test 2, 6 weeks after DPC sensitization. The treatment denotes: therapeutic diphenylcyclopropenone sensitization with weekly scalp DPC. Suited to DPC and affected by alopecia, the donors ranged from 18 to 70 years old. Germline assignment: CDR1 SQVTM and CDR2 ANQGSEA. The ends lost 7 bases at V and 1 base at J; junction bases unmatched: 4. This CDR3 is 13 amino acids long.

This receptor was obtained from a woman in her late teens or twenties with alopecia areata. Some clones in this sample may be carry-over from other donors' samples. The chain combines TRBV29-1 with TRBJ2-5, with 9 bases matching TRBD1. The sequencing here drew on whole blood, taken in connection with sensitization to the hapten diphenylcyclopropenone (DPC). The CDR3 DNA reads as TGCAGCGCCACACAGGGGGCCCAAGAGACCCAGTACTTC. As protein: CSATQGAQETQYF.